The sequence of this T cell receptor (beta chain) was determined in a study of blood T cell repertoires in COVID-19. Study as a whole: Samples came from the United States, Italy and Spain, spanning acute and convalescent COVID-19. T cells, B-cell-depleted T cells, or PBMCs provided the cDNA or gDNA that served as material.

Those enrolled, adults aged 18 to 89 years, came from under 25 US areas. Study processing details: Amplification of reference gene primers was used by the study to estimate nucleated cell counts. The repertoire was sequenced with immunoSEQ multiplex PCR; TCRdb's copy has only in-frame clones and lacks some. Clone size and the V and J calls come from that table; the DNA yielded D and trimming. The sample shows roughly 180,000 clones, under 90% of them seen only once. This clonotype was obtained from a man between 60 and 75 years old who had recovered from COVID-19. Source material: PBMCs or T cells enriched from blood (not recorded which).

CDR3 DNA sequence: TGTGCCATCAGTGGGGGGCCGGGACAGGGCACCTACGAGCAGTACTTC. This translates into CAISGGPGQGTYEQYF. The V call is TRBV10-3, the J call TRBJ2-7, with 9 bases identical to TRBD1. There are 16 residues in the CDR3. Germline lookup yields CDR1 ENHRY and CDR2 SYGVKD. J lost 2 bases, V lost 4 bases, and 9 bases had no gene match.